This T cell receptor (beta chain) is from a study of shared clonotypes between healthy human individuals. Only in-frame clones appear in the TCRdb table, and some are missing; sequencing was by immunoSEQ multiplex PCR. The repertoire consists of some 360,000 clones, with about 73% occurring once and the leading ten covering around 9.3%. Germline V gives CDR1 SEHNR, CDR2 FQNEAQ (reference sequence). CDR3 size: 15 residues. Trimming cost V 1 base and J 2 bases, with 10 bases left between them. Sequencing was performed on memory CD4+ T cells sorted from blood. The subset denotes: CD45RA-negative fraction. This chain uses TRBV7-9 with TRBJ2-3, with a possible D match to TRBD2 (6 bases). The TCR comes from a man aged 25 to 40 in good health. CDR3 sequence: CASSLEGRHTDTQYF. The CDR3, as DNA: TGTGCCAGCAGCTTAGAAGGGAGGCACACAGATACGCAGTATTTT.